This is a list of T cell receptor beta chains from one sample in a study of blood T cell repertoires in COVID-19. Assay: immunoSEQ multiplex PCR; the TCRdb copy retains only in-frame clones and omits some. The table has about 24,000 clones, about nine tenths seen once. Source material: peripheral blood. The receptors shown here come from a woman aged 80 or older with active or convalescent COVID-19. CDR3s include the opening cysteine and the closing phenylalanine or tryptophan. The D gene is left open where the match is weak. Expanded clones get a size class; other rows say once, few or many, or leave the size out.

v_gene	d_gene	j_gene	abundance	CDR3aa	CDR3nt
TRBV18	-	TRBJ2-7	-	CASSPSTATTYEQYF	TGTGCCAGCTCACCAAGCACGGCGACTACCTACGAGCAGTACTTC
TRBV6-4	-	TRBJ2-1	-	CASSLAGNNEQFF	TGTGCCAGCAGTCTCGCAGGGAACAATGAGCAGTTCTTC
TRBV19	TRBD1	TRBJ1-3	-	CASSSHLPGQGGLRGNTIYF	TGTGCCAGTAGTTCACATCTTCCGGGACAGGGGGGTCTTCGCGGAAACACCATATATTTT
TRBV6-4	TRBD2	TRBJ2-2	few	CASSRTSSNYLNTGELFF	TGTGCCAGCAGCAGGACTAGTTCTAACTATTTGAACACCGGGGAGCTGTTTTTT
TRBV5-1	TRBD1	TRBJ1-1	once	CASSPRTGTGVFTEAFF	TGCGCCAGCAGCCCCAGAACCGGGACAGGGGTATTCACTGAAGCTTTCTTT
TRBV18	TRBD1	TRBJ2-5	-	CASSPSGQGASSQETQYF	TGTGCCAGCTCACCATCGGGACAGGGAGCCTCCTCCCAAGAGACCCAGTACTTC
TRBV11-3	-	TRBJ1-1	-	CASSLLLSEAFF	TGTGCCAGCAGCTTATTATTGAGTGAAGCTTTCTTT
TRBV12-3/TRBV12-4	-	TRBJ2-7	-	CASSPSPYEQYF	TGTGCCAGCAGTCCCTCCCCCTACGAGCAGTACTTC
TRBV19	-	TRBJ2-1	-	CASSLVAYNEQFF	TGTGCCAGTAGTCTCGTCGCCTACAATGAGCAGTTCTTC
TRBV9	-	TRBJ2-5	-	CASSVGQQETQYF	TGTGCCAGCAGCGTAGGACAGCAAGAGACCCAGTACTTC
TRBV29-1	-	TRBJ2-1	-	CSVRGYRGLTDEQFF	TGCAGCGTTCGGGGGTACAGGGGCCTGACGGATGAGCAGTTCTTC
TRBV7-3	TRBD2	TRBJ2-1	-	CASSLRTSGRGEQFF	TGTGCCAGCAGCCTGCGGACTAGCGGGAGGGGTGAGCAGTTCTTC
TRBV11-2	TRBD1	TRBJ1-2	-	CASSLGQSYGYTF	TGTGCCAGCAGCTTGGGACAGTCCTATGGCTACACCTTC
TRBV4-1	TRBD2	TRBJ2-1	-	CASGTSPVTYNEQFF	TGCGCCAGCGGGACTAGCCCAGTTACCTACAATGAGCAGTTCTTC
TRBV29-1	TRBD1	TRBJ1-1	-	CSAWDRYTEAFF	TGCAGCGCGTGGGACAGATACACTGAAGCTTTCTTT
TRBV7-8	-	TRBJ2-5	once	CASSSNFLETQYF	TGTGCCAGCAGCTCCAACTTCCTCGAGACCCAGTACTTC
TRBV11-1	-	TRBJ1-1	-	CASSYRNTEAFF	TGTGCCAGCAGCTACAGGAACACTGAAGCTTTCTTT
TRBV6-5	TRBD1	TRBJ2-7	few	CASSWDRVHEQYF	TGTGCCAGCAGTTGGGACAGGGTCCACGAGCAGTACTTC
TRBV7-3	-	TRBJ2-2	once	CASRNTAGTGELFF	TGTGCCAGCAGAAATACAGCGGGCACCGGGGAGCTGTTTTTT
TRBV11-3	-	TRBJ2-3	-	CASSFLGHLSTDTQYF	TGTGCCAGCAGCTTCCTGGGACACCTTAGCACAGATACGCAGTATTTT
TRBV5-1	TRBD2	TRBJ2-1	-	CASSESGRELDEQFF	TGCGCCAGCAGCGAAAGCGGGAGGGAGCTGGATGAGCAGTTCTTC
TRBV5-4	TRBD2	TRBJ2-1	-	CASSLDGLANSYNEQFF	TGTGCCAGCAGCTTGGACGGACTAGCGAACTCCTACAATGAGCAGTTCTTC
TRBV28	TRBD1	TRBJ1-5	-	CASSLNTGGIGNQPQHF	TGTGCCAGCAGTTTAAATACAGGGGGCATTGGCAATCAGCCCCAGCATTTT
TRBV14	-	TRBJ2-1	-	CASSQLSGVIQFF	TGTGCCAGCAGCCAACTCTCGGGGGTAATCCAGTTCTTC
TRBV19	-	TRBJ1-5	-	CASSSPPGSMYSNQPQHF	TGTGCCAGTAGTAGCCCACCCGGGAGCATGTATAGCAATCAGCCCCAGCATTTT
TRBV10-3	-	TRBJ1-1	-	CAITGGTEAFF	TGTGCCATCACCGGGGGGACTGAAGCTTTCTTT
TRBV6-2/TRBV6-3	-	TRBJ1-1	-	CASSWGGSEAFF	TGTGCCAGCAGTTGGGGGGGCAGTGAAGCTTTCTTT
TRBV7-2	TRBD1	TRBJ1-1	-	CASSSGTGRISSEAFF	TGTGCCAGCAGCTCGGGGACAGGGCGGATTTCATCTGAAGCTTTCTTT
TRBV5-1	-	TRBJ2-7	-	CASSLGQAAYEQYF	TGCGCCAGCAGCTTGGGACAGGCCGCCTACGAGCAGTACTTC
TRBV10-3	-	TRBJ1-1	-	CASRPLGGGNTEAFF	TGTGCCTCTCGCCCCTTAGGGGGGGGGAACACTGAAGCTTTCTTT
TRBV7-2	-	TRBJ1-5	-	CASSLKPAGSPHQPQHF	TGTGCCAGCAGCTTAAAACCGGCCGGGTCACCCCATCAGCCCCAGCATTTT
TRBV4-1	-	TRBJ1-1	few	CASSHRLRTEAFF	TGCGCCAGCAGCCACAGGCTTCGCACTGAAGCTTTCTTT
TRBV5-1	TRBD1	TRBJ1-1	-	CASSSWTGGTEAFF	TGCGCCAGCAGCTCCTGGACAGGCGGAACTGAAGCTTTCTTT
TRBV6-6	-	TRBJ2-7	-	CASSPLTSHEQYF	TGTGCCAGCAGTCCTTTGACAAGCCACGAGCAGTACTTC
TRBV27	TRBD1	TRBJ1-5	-	CASSSLTGLLGNQPQHF	TGTGCCAGCAGTTCCTTGACAGGGTTGCTTGGCAATCAGCCCCAGCATTTT
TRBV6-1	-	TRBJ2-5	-	CASSETYRADQYF	TGTGCCAGCAGTGAAACCTACAGGGCGGACCAGTACTTC
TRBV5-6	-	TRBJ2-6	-	CASRNLWGLGSGANVLTF	TGTGCCAGCAGAAACCTATGGGGGCTGGGGTCTGGGGCCAACGTCCTGACTTTC
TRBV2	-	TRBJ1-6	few	CASSEGDPGYNSPLHF	TGTGCCAGCAGTGAAGGTGACCCAGGGTATAATTCACCCCTCCACTTT
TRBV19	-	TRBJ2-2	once	CASSIGTGELFF	TGTGCCAGTAGTATCGGGACCGGGGAGCTGTTTTTT
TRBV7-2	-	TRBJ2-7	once	CASSSRGGYEQYF	TGTGCCAGCAGCTCAAGGGGTGGCTACGAGCAGTACTTC
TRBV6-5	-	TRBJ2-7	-	CASTRERGSYEQYF	TGTGCCAGCACTCGGGAAAGAGGTTCCTACGAGCAGTACTTC
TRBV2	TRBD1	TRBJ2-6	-	CASRELKGALYSGANVLTF	TGTGCCAGCAGGGAGCTGAAGGGGGCTCTCTACTCTGGGGCCAACGTCCTGACTTTC
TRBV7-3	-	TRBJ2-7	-	CASSSQGLYEQYF	TGTGCCAGCAGCTCACAGGGTCTCTACGAGCAGTACTTC
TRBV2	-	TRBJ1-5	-	CASSVDPPQPQHF	TGTGCCAGCAGTGTAGATCCTCCTCAGCCCCAGCATTTT
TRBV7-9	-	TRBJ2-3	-	CASSPAGTKDTQYF	TGTGCCAGCAGCCCAGCGGGCACTAAGGATACGCAGTATTTT
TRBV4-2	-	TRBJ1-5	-	CASSQLGQTNQPQHF	TGTGCCAGCAGCCAACTAGGACAAACGAATCAGCCCCAGCATTTT
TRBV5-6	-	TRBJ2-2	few	CASWERKAGELFF	TGTGCCAGCTGGGAGCGAAAGGCCGGGGAGCTGTTTTTT
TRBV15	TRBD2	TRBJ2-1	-	CATSSRSAGGISSYNEQFF	TGTGCCACCAGCAGCCGGTCGGCGGGAGGGATCAGCTCCTACAATGAGCAGTTCTTC
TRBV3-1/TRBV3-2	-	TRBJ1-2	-	CASSQEGLRYGYTF	TGTGCCAGCAGCCAAGAGGGACTGAGATATGGCTACACCTTC
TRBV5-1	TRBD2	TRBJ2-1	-	CASSLAGGLVNEQFF	TGCGCCAGCAGCTTGGCGGGAGGTCTCGTCAATGAGCAGTTCTTC
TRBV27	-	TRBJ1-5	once	CASSRTRNQPQHF	TGTGCCAGCTCCCGGACTCGCAATCAGCCCCAGCATTTT
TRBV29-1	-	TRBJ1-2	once	CSVEDPSANYGYTF	TGCAGCGTTGAAGATCCGTCAGCTAACTATGGCTACACCTTC
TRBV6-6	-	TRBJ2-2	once	CASLRENTGELFF	TGTGCCAGCTTGAGAGAGAACACCGGGGAGCTGTTTTTT
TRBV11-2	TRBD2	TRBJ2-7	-	CASSLSTSGVYEQYF	TGTGCCAGCAGCTTATCGACTAGCGGAGTCTACGAGCAGTACTTC